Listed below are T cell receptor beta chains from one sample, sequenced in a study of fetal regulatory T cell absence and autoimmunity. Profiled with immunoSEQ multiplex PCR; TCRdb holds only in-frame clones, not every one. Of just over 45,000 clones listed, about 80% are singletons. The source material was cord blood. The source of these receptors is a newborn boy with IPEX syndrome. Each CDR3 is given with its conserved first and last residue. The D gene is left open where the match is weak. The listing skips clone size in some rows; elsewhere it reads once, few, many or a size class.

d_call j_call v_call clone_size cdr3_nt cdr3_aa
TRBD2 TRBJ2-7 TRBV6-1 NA TGTGCCAGCAGTGAACCCCGCGGGAGCTACGAGCAGTACTTC CASSEPRGSYEQYF
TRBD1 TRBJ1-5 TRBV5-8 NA TGTGCCAGCAGCTTGTCCAGGGGGAGACAGGCCTATAGCAATCAGCCCCAGCATTTT CASSLSRGRQAYSNQPQHF
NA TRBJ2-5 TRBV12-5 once TGTGCTAGTGGTTTGAGGCGGGACTTTAAAGAGACCCAGTACTTC CASGLRRDFKETQYF
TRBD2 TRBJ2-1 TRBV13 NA TGTGCCAGCAGCCCCACTAGCGGGAGTATCCATGAGCAGTTCTTC CASSPTSGSIHEQFF
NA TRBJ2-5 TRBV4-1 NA TGCGCCAGCAGCCAAGCGTTTTTAGAGACCCAGTACTTC CASSQAFLETQYF
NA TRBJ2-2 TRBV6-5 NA TGTGCCAGCAGCCGAAAAGGGGCCGGGGAGCTGTTTTTT CASSRKGAGELFF
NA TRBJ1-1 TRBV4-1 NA TGCGCCAGCAGCCAACAGGGGCCTCTGAACACTGAAGCTTTCTTT CASSQQGPLNTEAFF
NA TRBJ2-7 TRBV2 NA TGTGCCAGCAGGGCCAGGAGGGGGCCCCACGAGCAGTACTTC CASRARRGPHEQYF
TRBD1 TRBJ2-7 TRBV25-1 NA TGTGCCAGCAGTACCGCCGGGACAGGGAGCCACGAGCAGTACTTC CASSTAGTGSHEQYF
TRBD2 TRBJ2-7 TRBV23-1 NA TGCGCCAGCACTCAGGGGCTAGCGGGCAGCTCCTACGAGCAGTACTTC CASTQGLAGSSYEQYF
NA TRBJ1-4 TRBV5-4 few TGTGCCAGCAGCTTGTGGGGGGCAAGGGAAAAACTGTTTTTT CASSLWGAREKLFF
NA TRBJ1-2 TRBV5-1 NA TGCGCCAGCAGCTCGGGGAATGGCTACACCTTC CASSSGNGYTF
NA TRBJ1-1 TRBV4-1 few TGCGCCAGCAGCCAAGATAGAGCGAACACTGAAGCTTTCTTT CASSQDRANTEAFF
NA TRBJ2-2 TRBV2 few TGTGCCAGCAGTGAACAGGCCGCGAACACCGGGGAGCTGTTTTTT CASSEQAANTGELFF
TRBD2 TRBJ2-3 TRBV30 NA TGTGCCTGGACCACTAGCGGGGGATGGGCAGATACGCAGTATTTT CAWTTSGGWADTQYF
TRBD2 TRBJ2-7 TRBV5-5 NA TGTGCCAGCAGCTTTACTAGCGGGAGTTCGGGAGAGCAGTACTTC CASSFTSGSSGEQYF
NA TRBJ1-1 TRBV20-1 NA TGCAGTGCTAGAATGACCACTGAAGCTTTCTTT CSARMTTEAFF
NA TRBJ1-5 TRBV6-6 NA TGTGCCAGCAGTTATCGGAGGAGTAGCAATCAGCCCCAGCATTTT CASSYRRSSNQPQHF
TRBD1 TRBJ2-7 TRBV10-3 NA TGTGCCATCAAACGGACAGGGGGGTCCTACGAGCAGTACTTC CAIKRTGGSYEQYF
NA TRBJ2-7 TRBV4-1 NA TGCGCCAGCAGCCAAGTTCCCCACGCCTCCTACGAGCAGTACTTC CASSQVPHASYEQYF
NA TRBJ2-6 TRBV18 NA TGTGCCAGCTCACCACAGTTGTCCGGAGGGGGCTACTCTGGGGCCAACGTCCTGACTTTC CASSPQLSGGGYSGANVLTF
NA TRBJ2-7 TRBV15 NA TGTGCCACCAGCAGTCCCGACAGGGGAGGGTCCTACGAGCAGTACTTC CATSSPDRGGSYEQYF
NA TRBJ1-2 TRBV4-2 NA TGTGCCAGCAGCCAAATGGGACCGACCAACTATGGCTACACCTTC CASSQMGPTNYGYTF
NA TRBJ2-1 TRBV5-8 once TGTGCCAGCAGCTTTATGGGCTCTTCCTACAATGAGCAGTTCTTC CASSFMGSSYNEQFF
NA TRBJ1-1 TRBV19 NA TGTGCCAGTAGTATCACAGCGAACACTGAAGCTTTCTTT CASSITANTEAFF
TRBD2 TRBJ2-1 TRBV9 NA TGTGCCAGCAGCCCGGGGGGGGTGGCAAATGAGCAGTTCTTC CASSPGGVANEQFF
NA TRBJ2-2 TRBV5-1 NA TGCGCCAGCAGCTTCCGACACCCCACCGGGGAGCTGTTTTTT CASSFRHPTGELFF
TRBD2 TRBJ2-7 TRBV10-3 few TGTGCCATCAGTGAGTCTAGCGGGAGGTACGAGCAGTACTTC CAISESSGRYEQYF
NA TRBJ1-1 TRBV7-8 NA TGTGCCAGCAGCCCAGACACTGAAGCTTTCTTT CASSPDTEAFF
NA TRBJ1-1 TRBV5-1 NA TGCGCCAGCAGCTTAGCCGTGAACACTGAAGCTTTCTTT CASSLAVNTEAFF
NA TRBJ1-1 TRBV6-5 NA TGTGCCAGCAGTTACGGGCAGGGCGGCACTGAAGCTTTCTTT CASSYGQGGTEAFF
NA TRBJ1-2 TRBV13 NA TGTGCCAGCAGCTCTTGGACAGATAACTATGGCTACACCTTC CASSSWTDNYGYTF